These 8 T cell receptor beta chains were sequenced from one sample in a study of neurological immune-mediated disorders. The time point was: longitudinal time-point 1 (baseline). MiXCR was run by TCRdb on the 5' RACE reads, yielding one entry per CDR3 protein. Of some 68,000 distinct CDR3 sequences listed, roughly 15% are singletons. Sample: PBMCs. The receptors were sampled from a female donor with HTLV-1-associated myelopathy (HAM/TSP).

In regard to this clonotype: Relative to the germline gene, one junction end is altered; a read error may explain this. V and J are TRBV5-1 and TRBJ2-2; 8 nucleotides agree with TRBD2. In germline, CDR1 is SGHRS, CDR2 YFSETQ. The CDR3 totals 16 residues. In DNA, the CDR3 is TGCGCCAGCAGCTTGGCCGGCGGGGGGACCACCGGGGAGCCGGTTTTT. It specifies CASSLAGGGTTGEPVF.

This clonotype was found many times. The chain has TRBV7-2 and TRBJ2-1, with 7 bases identical to TRBD1. The V gene's germline CDR1 is SGHTA and CDR2 FQGNSA. The CDR3 is made up of 15 amino acids. V lost 2 bases to trimming and J lost 4 bases; unmatched junction nucleotides: 5. CDR3 DNA sequence: TGTGCCAGCAGCTTATATGAGGGGGCTTACAATGAGCAGTTCTTC. Translated: CASSLYEGAYNEQFF.

The sample holds many counts of this clonotype. This sequence joins TRBV20-1 and TRBJ2-3; TRBD1 matches at 10 bases. Trimming cost V 5 bases and J 6 bases; bases outside gene matches: 5. The length of the CDR3 is 13 residues. Germline CDR1 is DFQATT and CDR2 is SNEGSKA (reference sequence). CDR3 in DNA: TGCAGTGCTTCTGACAGGGGGCTGGATACGCAGTATTTT. This sequence encodes CSASDRGLDTQYF.

This clonotype was counted many times. V gene TRBV11-2 combines with J gene TRBJ2-7; 9 nucleotides match TRBD2. Germline-derived CDR1 and CDR2 are SGHAT and FQNNGV. V shed 0 bases and J 3 bases; nucleotides not matched to a gene: 3. This CDR3 has 15 amino acids. DNA of the CDR3: TGTGCCAGCAGCTTAGAAGGACTAGCGATCTACGAGCAGTACTTC. Amino acid sequence: CASSLEGLAIYEQYF.

The table lists this clonotype with many counts. The rearrangement uses TRBV10-3 and TRBJ2-5; TRBD2 aligns across 12 bases. Losses at the gene ends were 8 bases for V and 2 bases for J; bases not matched to a gene: 6. The CDR3 is made up of 15 amino acids. Germline loops: CDR1 ENHRY, CDR2 SYGVKD. The CDR3 DNA follows: TGTGCCATCGCGACTAGCGGGGGAGAACAAGAGACCCAGTACTTC. It codes for CAIATSGGEQETQYF.

The sample holds many counts of this clonotype. The V and J genes are TRBV24-1 and TRBJ2-7; 7 bases agree with TRBD2. Unmatched junction bases numbered 5, after V lost 5 bases and J lost 2 bases. The germline V gene encodes CDR1 KGHDR and CDR2 SFDVKD. This CDR3 is 14 amino acids long. The CDR3 sequence is CATSGSGGAYEQYF. The DNA of the CDR3 is TGTGCCACCAGTGGATCGGGGGGAGCCTACGAGCAGTACTTC.

This clonotype occurred many times. The V and J genes are TRBV2 and TRBJ1-4; no clear D. Germline V gene lookup returns CDR1 SNHLY and CDR2 FYNNEI. This CDR3 is 13 amino acids long. V lost 4 bases and J lost 6, with 9 bases in between. The CDR3 nucleotides are TGTGCCAGCAGTGTCTTTTCGGATGAAAAACTGTTTTTT. This translates into CASSVFSDEKLFF.

This clonotype was detected many times. The CDR3 region has the DNA TGCGCCAGCAGCTTGGAGGGCAGGGAACCTGAAGCTTTCTTT. Its translation is CASSLEGREPEAFF. The chain combines TRBV5-1 with TRBJ1-1; D is possibly TRBD1 (5 bases). V gave up 0 bases and J gave up 6 bases, with 12 bases separating them. The CDR3 is 14 residues long. CDR1 and CDR2 from the germline V gene are SGHRS and YFSETQ.